This T cell receptor (beta chain) was sequenced in a study of T cells after yellow fever vaccination. CDR1 is SNHLY, CDR2 FYNNEI, per germline. The J segment lost 6 bases and the V segment lost 3 bases, leaving 10 bases of the junction unmatched. The CDR3 contains 15 residues. MiXCR was run by TCRdb on the 5' RACE reads, yielding one entry per CDR3 protein. The sample consists of some 340,000 distinct CDR3 sequences, approximately 11% of them appearing once. The source was CD4+ T cells sorted from PBMCs, collected 45 days after the yellow fever booster vaccination. The chain has TRBV2 and TRBJ2-5; 7 nucleotides align to TRBD2. This receptor was taken from a man between 18 and 29 years old who received the YFV17D yellow fever vaccine. CDR3 coding DNA: TGTGCCAGCAGTGATGTATCTAGCGGTCGTAAGACCCAGTACTTC. This gives the protein CASSDVSSGRKTQYF.